This TCR beta chain came from a study of cytomegalovirus exposure and HLA in healthy donors. Both 60 Vbeta primers and 13 Jbeta primers went into the PCR. The repertoire was sequenced with immunoSEQ multiplex PCR; TCRdb's copy has only in-frame clones and lacks some. The sample lists 120,000 to 150,000 clones; around 77% were seen once. To note about this clone: Its antigen is not identified.

V was clipped by 2 bases and J by 10 bases, with 31 bases between them. Per germline, CDR1 MNHEY and CDR2 SMNVEV (reference sequence). The CDR3 consists of 19 residues. General observations from the study: CMV serostatus was the only recorded immune exposure for donors. Among the CMV-associated chains, three were confirmed in vitro as specific for CMV antigens. Roughly uniform sequencing depth across donors was assumed, possibly incorrectly. The study put roughly 160 TCR beta chains on its list as cytomegalovirus-associated.

This chain connects TRBV27 to TRBJ2-3; weak D call: TRBD1 (7 bases). The sample consisted of PBMCs. The clonotype was recovered from a man younger than 35 in good health and CMV-seronegative. CDR3 amino acids: CASSLRFGGGGAWGEPQYF. The CDR3 DNA follows: TGTGCCAGCAGTTTACGGTTCGGCGGAGGGGGCGCTTGGGGGGAGCCGCAGTATTTT.